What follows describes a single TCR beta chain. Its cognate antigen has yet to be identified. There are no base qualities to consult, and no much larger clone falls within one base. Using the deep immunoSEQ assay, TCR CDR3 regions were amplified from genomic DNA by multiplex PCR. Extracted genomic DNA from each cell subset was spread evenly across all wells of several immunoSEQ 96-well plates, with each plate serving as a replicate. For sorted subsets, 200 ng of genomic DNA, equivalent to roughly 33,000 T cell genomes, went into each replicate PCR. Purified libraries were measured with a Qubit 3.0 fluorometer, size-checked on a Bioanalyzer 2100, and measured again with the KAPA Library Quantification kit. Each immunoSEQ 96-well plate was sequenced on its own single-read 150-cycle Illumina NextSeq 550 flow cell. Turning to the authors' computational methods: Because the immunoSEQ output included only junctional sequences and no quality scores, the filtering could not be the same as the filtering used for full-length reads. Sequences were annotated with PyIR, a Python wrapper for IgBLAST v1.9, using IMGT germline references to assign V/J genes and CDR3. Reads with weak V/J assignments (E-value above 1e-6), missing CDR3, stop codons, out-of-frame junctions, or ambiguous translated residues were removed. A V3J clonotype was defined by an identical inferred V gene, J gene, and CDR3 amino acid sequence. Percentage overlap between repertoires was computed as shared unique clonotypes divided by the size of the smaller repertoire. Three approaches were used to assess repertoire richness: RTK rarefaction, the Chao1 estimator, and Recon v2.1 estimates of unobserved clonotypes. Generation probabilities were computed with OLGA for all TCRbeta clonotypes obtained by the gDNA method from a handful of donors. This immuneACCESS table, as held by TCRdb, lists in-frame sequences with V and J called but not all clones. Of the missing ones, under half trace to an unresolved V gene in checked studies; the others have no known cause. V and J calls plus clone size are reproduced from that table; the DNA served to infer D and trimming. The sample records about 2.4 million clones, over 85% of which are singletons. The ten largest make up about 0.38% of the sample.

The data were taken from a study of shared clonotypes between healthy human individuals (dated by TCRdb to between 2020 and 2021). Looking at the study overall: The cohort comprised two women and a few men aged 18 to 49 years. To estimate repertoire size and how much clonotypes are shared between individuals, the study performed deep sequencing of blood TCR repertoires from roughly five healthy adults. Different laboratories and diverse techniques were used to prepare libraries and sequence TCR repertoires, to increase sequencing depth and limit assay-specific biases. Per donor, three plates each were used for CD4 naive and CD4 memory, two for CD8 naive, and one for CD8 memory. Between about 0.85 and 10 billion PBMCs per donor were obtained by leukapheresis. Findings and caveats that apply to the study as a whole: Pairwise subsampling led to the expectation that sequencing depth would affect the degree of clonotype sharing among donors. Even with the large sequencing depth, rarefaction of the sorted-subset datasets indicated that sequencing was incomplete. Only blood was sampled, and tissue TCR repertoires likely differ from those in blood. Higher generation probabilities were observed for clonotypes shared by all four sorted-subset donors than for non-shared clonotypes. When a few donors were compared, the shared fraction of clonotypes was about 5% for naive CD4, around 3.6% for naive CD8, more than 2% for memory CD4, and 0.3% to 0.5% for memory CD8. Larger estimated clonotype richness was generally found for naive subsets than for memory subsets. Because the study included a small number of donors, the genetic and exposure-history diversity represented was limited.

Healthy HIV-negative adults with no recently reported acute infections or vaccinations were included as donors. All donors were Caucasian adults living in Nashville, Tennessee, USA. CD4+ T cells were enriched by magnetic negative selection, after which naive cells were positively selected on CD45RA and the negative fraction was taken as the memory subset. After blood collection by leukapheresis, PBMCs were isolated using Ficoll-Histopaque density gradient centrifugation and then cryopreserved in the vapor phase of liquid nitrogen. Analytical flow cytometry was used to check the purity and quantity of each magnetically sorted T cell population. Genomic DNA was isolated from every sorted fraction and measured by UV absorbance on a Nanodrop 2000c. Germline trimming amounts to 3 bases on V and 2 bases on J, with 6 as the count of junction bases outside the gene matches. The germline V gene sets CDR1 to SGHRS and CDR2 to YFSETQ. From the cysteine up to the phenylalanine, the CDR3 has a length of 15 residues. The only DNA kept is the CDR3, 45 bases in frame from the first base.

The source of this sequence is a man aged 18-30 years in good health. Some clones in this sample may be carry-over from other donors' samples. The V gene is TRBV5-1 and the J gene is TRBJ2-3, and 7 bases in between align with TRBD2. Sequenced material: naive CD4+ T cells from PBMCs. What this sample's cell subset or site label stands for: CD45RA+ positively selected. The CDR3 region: CASSSGLVPTDTQYF. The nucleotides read TGCGCCAGCAGCTCTGGACTAGTACCCACAGATACGCAGTATTTT.